Below, 17 T cell receptor beta chains from the same sample are listed, as sequenced in a study of blood T cell repertoires in COVID-19. Using immunoSEQ multiplex PCR, the repertoire was profiled, and TCRdb retains in-frame clones only, with some absent. The data show some 280,000 clones, roughly 85% seen once. The sequenced material came from peripheral blood. These receptors all stem from a woman in her 30s with active or convalescent COVID-19.

The chain couples TRBV6-2 or TRBV6-3 to TRBJ2-2; no clear D. Per the germline V gene, CDR1 is MNHEY and CDR2 is SVGEGT. The CDR3 loop spans 14 amino acids. Trimming took off 4 bases at V and 2 bases at J, with 8 bases between the two ends. The CDR3 nucleotides are TGTGCCAGCAGTTCCCAGGCAAACACCGGGGAGCTGTTTTTT. Translation gives CASSSQANTGELFF.

This clone was counted between two and nine times. The CDR3 DNA sequence: TGTGCCATCAGTGGACAGGCGGGCTATGGCTACACCTTC. Amino acid sequence: CAISGQAGYGYTF. J is TRBJ1-2 and V is TRBV10-3, with D maybe TRBD1 (6 bases). The CDR3 spans 13 residues. V was shortened by 4 bases and J by 4 bases, with 10 bases between the two germline ends. Germline V lookup: CDR1 ENHRY, CDR2 SYGVKD.

The chain employs TRBV4-3 and TRBJ2-2; 12 bases line up with TRBD1. The CDR3 has 18 residues. V was pared by 1 base and J by 6 bases, with 9 bases of the junction left unmatched. Per germline, CDR1 LGHNA and CDR2 YSLEER. The CDR3 protein is CASSQAGTGGRDAGELFF. The CDR3 coding sequence is TGCGCCAGCAGCCAAGCCGGGACAGGGGGCAGGGATGCCGGGGAGCTGTTTTTT.

The DNA of the CDR3 is TGCAGTGCTAGTCCCGGGACAGGTGGCTATGGCTACACCTTC. As protein: CSASPGTGGYGYTF. The V gene is TRBV20-1, the J gene TRBJ1-2, with TRBD1 identical over 8 bases. This CDR3 comprises 14 residues. The ends lost 3 bases at V and 4 bases at J; junction bases unmatched: 7. Germline assignment: CDR1 DFQATT and CDR2 SNEGSKA (reference sequence).

Remarks on this clone: The identical CDR3 is also encoded by other nucleotide sequences in the sample. The rearrangement links TRBV7-2 to TRBJ2-1, with 8 bases fitting TRBD2. Trimming at V came to 0 bases and at J to 6 bases, leaving 10 bases not matched to a gene. The germline V gene has CDR1 SGHTA and CDR2 FQGNSA. The CDR3 sequence is 17 residues long. The DNA of the CDR3 is TGTGCCAGCAGCTTAGCGTTTAGGAGCGGGGGCACCAATGAGCAGTTCTTC. It codes for CASSLAFRSGGTNEQFF.

The CDR3 here is CASSSGTESYEQYF. CDR3 DNA sequence: TGTGCCAGCAGTTCTGGGACAGAGTCCTACGAGCAGTACTTC. The rearrangement links TRBV6-6 to TRBJ2-7, with TRBD1 matching 7 bases. The CDR3 is 14 residues long. Germline loops: CDR1 MNHNY, CDR2 SVGAGI (reference sequence). Trimming cost V 4 bases and J 1 base; bases outside gene matches: 4.

The chain uses TRBV5-4 and TRBJ1-5; D unclear. The CDR3 has 12 amino acids. The germline V gene encodes CDR1 SGHNT and CDR2 YYREEE (reference sequence). V shed 2 bases and J shed 7 bases, with 7 bases lying between them. In nucleotides, the CDR3 is TGTGCCAGCAGCTTCCCAGGCCAGCCCCAGCATTTT. It is translated as CASSFPGQPQHF.

CDR3 amino acids: CASSEGTGDEQYF. In DNA form, the CDR3 reads TGTGCCAGCAGCGAAGGGACAGGGGACGAGCAGTACTTC. The chain is built from TRBV9 and TRBJ2-7; TRBD1 matches at 10 bases. CDR3 length: 13 amino acids. The germline V gene encodes CDR1 SGDLS and CDR2 YYNGEE. V lost 3 bases and J lost 5; bases outside the gene matches: 2.

This chain links TRBV28 with TRBJ1-1; 7 bases are a match to TRBD1. The V gene end was trimmed by 6 bases and the J gene end by 7 bases; junction bases not matched to a gene: 17. CDR1 and CDR2 (germline): MDHEN, SYDVKM. The CDR3 is 16 residues long. CDR3 loop: CASSSRQGKVVGEAFF. CDR3 coding DNA: TGTGCCAGCAGCTCCCGACAGGGCAAGGTCGTGGGTGAAGCTTTCTTT.

V usage is TRBV7-9 and J usage is TRBJ2-1, with D maybe TRBD2 (6 bases). The length of the CDR3 is 12 residues. Trimming took 5 bases from V and 11 from J, leaving 13 bases between them. Germline V CDR1 and CDR2: SEHNR, FQNEAQ (reference sequence). The CDR3: CASSRGTLQQFF. In DNA form, the CDR3 reads TGTGCCAGCAGCCGAGGGACTTTACAGCAGTTCTTC. Variable domain in full (rest from reference TRBV7-9 and TRBJ2-1): DTGVSQNPRHKITKRGQNVTFRCDPISEHNRLYWYRQTLGQGPEFLTYFQNEAQLEKSRLLSDRFSAERPKGSFSTLEIQRTEQGDSAMYLCASSRGTLQQFFGPGTRLTVL.

The chain couples TRBV7-9 to TRBJ2-5; 10 bases agree with TRBD2. The J segment lost 5 bases and the V segment lost 3 bases, leaving 6 bases of the junction unmatched. The CDR3 is 15 amino acids. Per germline, CDR1 SEHNR and CDR2 FQNEAQ (reference sequence). Here the CDR3 reads CASSFSGGMGETQYF. The CDR3 nucleotides are TGTGCCAGCAGCTTTAGCGGGGGGATGGGGGAGACCCAGTACTTC.

CDR3 sequence: CASSPDRMEQPQHF. CDR3 coding DNA: TGTGCCAGCAGCCCCGACAGGATGGAACAGCCCCAGCATTTT. The rearrangement uses TRBV28 and TRBJ1-5; a weak D match, TRBD1 (6 bases). Germline V lookup: CDR1 MDHEN, CDR2 SYDVKM. The CDR3 runs 14 residues. Deletions cut 6 bases from V and 7 bases from J, with 16 bases between. Based on the CDR3 plus reference TRBV28 and TRBJ1-5, the full variable domain is DVKVTQSSRYLVKRTGEKVFLECVQDMDHENMFWYRQDPGLGLRLIYFSYDVKMKEKGDIPEGYSVSREKKERFSLILESASTNQTSMYLCASSPDRMEQPQHFGDGTRLSIL.

This rearrangement joins TRBV6-5 to TRBJ2-7; D is uncertain. V was clipped by 7 bases and J by 0 bases, with 7 bases between them. This CDR3 spans 12 amino acids. Germline V CDR1 and CDR2: MNHEY, SVGAGI. CDR3 nucleotides: TGTGCCAGCACCAGGAACTCCTACGAGCAGTACTTC. This sequence encodes CASTRNSYEQYF.

There are a few counts of this clone. The rearrangement links TRBV2 to TRBJ2-3; no definite D call. V lost 4 bases to trimming and J lost 0 bases, with 11 bases between them. CDR3 length: 15 residues. The germline V gene has CDR1 SNHLY and CDR2 FYNNEI. The DNA of the CDR3 is TGTGCCAGCAGTGTTAGACATTCCAGCACAGATACGCAGTATTTT. Protein product: CASSVRHSSTDTQYF.

V gene TRBV29-1 combines with J gene TRBJ2-3; 10 bases agree with TRBD1. This CDR3 spans 14 amino acids. J was trimmed by 2 bases and V by 4 bases; bases with no gene match: 3. Germline CDR1 reads SQVTM; CDR2 reads ANQGSEA. CDR3 loop: CSVGGQGVTDTQYF. CDR3 bases: TGCAGCGTTGGCGGACAGGGGGTCACAGATACGCAGTATTTT.

The chain combines TRBV7-2 with TRBJ2-7; weak D call: TRBD2 (5 bases). CDR3 length equals 14 residues. Trimming cost V 4 bases and J 4 bases, with 14 bases left between them. CDR1 is SGHTA and CDR2 is FQGNSA in the germline V gene. In DNA form, the CDR3 reads TGTGCCAGCAGCTATATAGGACTGGCATACGAGCAGTACTTC. This translates into CASSYIGLAYEQYF.

The rearrangement links TRBV6-5 to TRBJ2-3, with a weak D call TRBD2 (6 bases). The CDR3 extends over 15 amino acids. Germline V gene data show CDR1 as MNHEY and CDR2 as SVGAGI. Trimming shortened V by 7 bases and J by 0 bases, and 14 bases separated the two germline ends. The chain's CDR3 is CASTPHAGSTDTQYF. In DNA form, the CDR3 reads TGTGCCAGCACCCCACATGCGGGGAGCACAGATACGCAGTATTTT.